This paragraph covers one TCR beta chain sequence. Under the authors' procedure: Quantification of nucleated cells was approximated via reference gene primer amplification. Here immunoSEQ multiplex PCR was the method, and the copy in TCRdb shows in-frame clones only, minus some. V, J and clone size were drawn from that table, and D and trimming were deduced from the DNA. The data contain 100,000 to 150,000 clones, around nine tenths of them singletons. These data come from a study of blood T cell repertoires in COVID-19. Across the whole study: Acute and convalescent COVID-19 samples came from the United States, Italy and Spain. PBMCs, B-cell-depleted T cells, or T cells provided the cDNA or gDNA that made up the material.

In germline, CDR1 is MNHEY, CDR2 SVGAGI. The CDR3 has 13 amino acids. Trimming shortened V by 6 bases and J by 12 bases, and 20 bases separated the two germline ends. The chain is built from TRBV6-5 and TRBJ1-2; tentative D call: TRBD1 (5 bases). The sequence was collected from a man between 50 and 59 years old with acute or convalescent COVID-19. The sample taken for sequencing was peripheral blood. The CDR3 DNA reads TGTGCCAGCAGAATGGTGGGCCCGGGACTCAACACCTTC. It encodes CASRMVGPGLNTF.